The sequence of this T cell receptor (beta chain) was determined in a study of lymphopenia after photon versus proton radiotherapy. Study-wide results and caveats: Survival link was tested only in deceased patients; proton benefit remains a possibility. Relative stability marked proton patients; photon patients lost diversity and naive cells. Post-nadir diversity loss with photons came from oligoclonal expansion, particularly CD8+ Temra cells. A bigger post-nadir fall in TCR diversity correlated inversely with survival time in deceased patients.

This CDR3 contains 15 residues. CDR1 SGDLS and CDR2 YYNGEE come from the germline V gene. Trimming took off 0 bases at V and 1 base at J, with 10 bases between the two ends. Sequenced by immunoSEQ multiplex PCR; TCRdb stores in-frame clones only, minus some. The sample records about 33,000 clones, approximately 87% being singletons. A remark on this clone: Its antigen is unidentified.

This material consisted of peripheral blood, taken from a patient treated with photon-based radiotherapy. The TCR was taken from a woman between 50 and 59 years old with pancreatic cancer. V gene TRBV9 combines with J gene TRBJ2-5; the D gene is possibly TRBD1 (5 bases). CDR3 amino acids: CASSVATGIQETQYF. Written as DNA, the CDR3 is TGTGCCAGCAGCGTAGCTACAGGAATCCAAGAGACCCAGTACTTC.